This TCR beta chain was observed in a study of a mutant IDH1 vaccine in newly diagnosed glioma. As for the study in general: Treated patients, 62.5% male and about 38% female, averaged about 40 years of age. Scheduled at week 35, visit V12 preceded visit V13, held at week 47.

Per germline, CDR1 LNHNV and CDR2 YYDKDF (reference sequence). This CDR3 has 15 residues. V was trimmed by 1 base and J by 5 bases, leaving 14 bases between them. This clone counts as medium-sized (0.01 to 0.1%). Its antigen is not identified. Time point in this sample: week 35, safety follow-up. Doses comprised 300 ug of mutant IDH1 20-mer peptide each, plus topical imiquimod. Donor diagnoses consisted of new WHO grade 3 or 4 IDH1-mutant, ATRX-lost astrocytomas. TCRdb's copy holds only in-frame clones and misses some; the assay was immunoSEQ multiplex PCR. Found here are some 63,000 clones, 74% of them singletons; the top ten hold approximately 4.8%.

The chain links TRBV15 to TRBJ1-1; D remains unclear. The source of this sequence is a man aged 50 or older with glioma. The input for sequencing was PBMCs, taken from a glioma patient whose treatment included an IDH1 peptide vaccine. The CDR3 DNA reads as TGTGCCACCAGCAGAGGGGCGGGCTCTGGGACTGAAGCTTTCTTT. Translation: CATSRGAGSGTEAFF.